The 21 T cell receptor beta chains in this list originate from one sample, sequenced in a study of blood T cell repertoires in COVID-19. The data were produced by immunoSEQ multiplex PCR, yet TCRdb's version contains in-frame clones alone and is incomplete. The table includes about 190,000 clones, approximately 85% detected once. Specimen: peripheral blood. Receptor source: an elderly woman with acute or convalescent COVID-19.

V is TRBV2 and J is TRBJ2-1; 8 bases are a match to TRBD2. CDR1 and CDR2 (germline): SNHLY, FYNNEI. V trimming: 3 bases; J trimming: 2 bases; junction bases outside the gene matches: 6. The CDR3 covers 16 residues. Here the CDR3 reads CASSELAGLAYNEQFF. In DNA form, the CDR3 reads TGTGCCAGCAGTGAGTTAGCGGGATTGGCCTACAATGAGCAGTTCTTC. Drawing the rest from reference TRBV2 and TRBJ2-1, the complete variable domain is EPEVTQTPSHQVTQMGQEVILRCVPISNHLYFYWYRQILGQKVEFLVSFYNNEISEKSEIFDDQFSVERPDGSNFTLKIRSTKLEDSAMYFCASSELAGLAYNEQFFGPGTRLTVL.

The rearrangement links TRBV12-5 to TRBJ1-1; D possibly corresponds to TRBD1 (5 bases). The V end lost 6 bases, the J end lost 4 bases, and 9 bases lay between the germline ends. The CDR3 totals 12 residues. Germline CDR1 reads LGHNT; CDR2 reads FRNRAP. The CDR3 spells CASGQTVTEAFF. CDR3 bases: TGTGCTAGTGGCCAGACAGTCACTGAAGCTTTCTTT.

The chain carries TRBV7-9 and TRBJ1-4; 9 nucleotides line up with TRBD1. The CDR3 spans 14 residues. The germline gives CDR1 SEHNR, CDR2 FQNEAQ (reference sequence). Trimming cost V 5 bases and J 9 bases; bases outside gene matches: 7. The CDR3: CASSPGQGIKKLFF. The CDR3 DNA is TGTGCCAGCAGCCCGGGACAGGGTATTAAAAAACTGTTTTTT.

The J gene is TRBJ2-7, the V gene TRBV5-1; 8 bases line up with TRBD1. Trimming removed 3 bases from V and 3 bases from J; junction bases left unmatched: 2. Germline V gives CDR1 SGHRS, CDR2 YFSETQ. The CDR3 is 13 residues long. The CDR3 spells CASSWGTGYEQYF. The CDR3 bases are TGCGCCAGCAGCTGGGGGACAGGCTACGAGCAGTACTTC. Variable domain in full (rest from reference TRBV5-1 and TRBJ2-7): KAGVTQTPRYLIKTRGQQVTLSCSPISGHRSVSWYQQTPGQGLQFLFEYFSETQRNKGNFPGRFSGRQFSNSRSEMNVSTLELGDSALYLCASSWGTGYEQYFGPGTRLTVT.

The J gene is TRBJ1-4, the V gene TRBV7-2; a weak D match, TRBD1 (5 bases). This CDR3 is built from 17 residues. V dropped 5 bases and J dropped 4 bases, with 20 bases sitting between them. The germline CDR1 and CDR2 sequences are SGHTA and FQGNSA. The CDR3 sequence is CASSLPRPGLINEKLFF. The CDR3 DNA sequence: TGTGCCAGCAGCCTACCTCGTCCGGGACTCATTAATGAAAAACTGTTTTTT.

The CDR3 here is CASSPVSNQPQHF. The DNA of the CDR3 is TGTGCCAGCAGCCCCGTAAGCAATCAGCCCCAGCATTTT. The rearrangement links TRBV7-2 to TRBJ1-5; D gene uncertain. This CDR3 is built from 13 residues. Deletions cut 5 bases from V and 1 base from J, with 6 bases between. Germline CDR1 and CDR2: SGHTA and FQGNSA.

The chain couples TRBV12-3 or TRBV12-4 to TRBJ1-1; 7 bases are shared with TRBD1. The trim removed 6 bases at V and 3 bases at J, leaving 4 bases unmatched. This CDR3 spans 13 amino acids. CDR3 sequence (DNA): TGTGCCAGCAGCCCCGACAGGGACACTGAAGCTTTCTTT. Translation gives CASSPDRDTEAFF.

The J gene is TRBJ2-2, the V gene TRBV5-4, with 10 bases matching TRBD2. The CDR3 totals 16 residues. Trimming removed 4 bases from V and 1 base from J; junction bases left unmatched: 4. In germline, CDR1 is SGHNT, CDR2 YYREEE (reference sequence). The CDR3 DNA follows: TGTGCCAGCAGCCAGGGACTAGCGAGGAACACCGGGGAGCTGTTTTTT. It yields the protein CASSQGLARNTGELFF. Complete variable domain (other parts from reference TRBV5-4 and TRBJ2-2): ETGVTQSPTHLIKTRGQQVTLRCSSQSGHNTVSWYQQALGQGPQFIFQYYREEENGRGNFPPRFSGLQFPNYSSELNVNALELDDSALYLCASSQGLARNTGELFFGEGSRLTVL.

The V call is TRBV28, the J call TRBJ1-3; D gene ambiguous. Trimming took off 2 bases at V and 4 bases at J, with 9 bases between the two ends. The CDR3 totals 14 residues. Germline V CDR1 and CDR2: MDHEN, SYDVKM. For the CDR3, the DNA is TGTGCCAGCAGTTTAACCGGCAGGGGAAACACCATATATTTT. This codes for CASSLTGRGNTIYF.

The chain links TRBV9 to TRBJ1-2, with 9 bases that match TRBD1. The J segment lost 4 bases and the V segment lost 0 bases, leaving 4 bases of the junction unmatched. The length of the CDR3 is 15 residues. CDR1 and CDR2 (germline): SGDLS, YYNGEE. CDR3 in amino acids: CASSVGDRAVYGYTF. The DNA for the CDR3 is TGTGCCAGCAGCGTAGGGGACAGGGCGGTCTATGGCTACACCTTC.

The genes are TRBV9 and TRBJ2-7; a possible D gene is TRBD2 (7 bases). The CDR3 loop spans 15 amino acids. V lost 5 bases and J lost 3, with 18 bases in between. Germline V CDR1 and CDR2: SGDLS, YYNGEE. The CDR3 sequence is CASSPRRGGDYEQYF. CDR3 bases: TGTGCCAGCAGTCCTAGGAGAGGGGGGGACTACGAGCAGTACTTC.

About this clone: The germline gene is not matched at one end of the junction; a read error may be the cause. V gene TRBV25-1 combines with J gene TRBJ1-2; D not certain. This CDR3 is built from 9 residues. Germline V gene data show CDR1 as MGHDK and CDR2 as SYGVNS. This CDR3 reads CASREGGDF. DNA of the CDR3: TGTGCCAGCAGGGAGGGCGGAGACTTC.

This sequence joins TRBV19 and TRBJ2-1; 12 bases align to TRBD2. Germline CDR1 reads LNHDA; CDR2 reads SQIVND (reference sequence). The J segment lost 0 bases and the V segment lost 6 bases, leaving 12 bases of the junction unmatched. This CDR3 contains 19 residues. CDR3 in DNA: TGTGCCAGTAGGAGACTCGGACTAGCGGGACCTAGCTCCTACAATGAGCAGTTCTTC. It yields the protein CASRRLGLAGPSSYNEQFF. Filled out from reference TRBV19 and TRBJ2-1, the complete variable domain reads DGGITQSPKYLFRKEGQNVTLSCEQNLNHDAMYWYRQDPGQGLRLIYYSQIVNDFQKGDIAEGYSVSREKKESFPLTVTSAQKNPTAFYLCASRRLGLAGPSSYNEQFFGPGTRLTVL.

V gene TRBV18 combines with J gene TRBJ2-7, with TRBD1 matching over 7 bases. The CDR3 length is 13 residues. Losses at the gene ends were 6 bases for V and 6 bases for J; bases not matched to a gene: 8. Germline CDR1 KGHSH, CDR2 LQKENI. CDR3 in DNA: TGTGCCAGCTCTTCAGTGACAGGGAGCGAGCAGTACTTC. It is translated as CASSSVTGSEQYF. The complete variable domain, with remaining parts taken from reference TRBV18 and TRBJ2-7, reads NAGVMQNPRHLVRRRGQEARLRCSPMKGHSHVYWYRQLPEEGLKFMVYLQKENIIDESGMPKERFSAEFPKEGPSILRIQQVVRGDSAAYFCASSSVTGSEQYFGPGTRLTVT.

The count of this clone is one. The CDR3 coding sequence is TGTGCCAGCAGCCGAGACACAGATACGCAGTATTTT. Translating it yields CASSRDTDTQYF. The J gene is TRBJ2-3, the V gene TRBV7-9; D unresolved. The CDR3 sequence is 12 residues long. Trimming took 5 bases from V and 2 from J, leaving 5 bases between them. The germline CDR1 and CDR2 sequences are SEHNR and FQNEAQ (reference sequence).

The rearrangement joins TRBV10-3 to TRBJ1-2; 11 nucleotides agree with TRBD1. The CDR3 is 15 residues long. Per the germline V gene, CDR1 is ENHRY and CDR2 is SYGVKD. After removal of 8 bases from V and 5 bases from J, the junction contained 10 bases not matched to a gene. The CDR3: CAIGEPGQGEYGYTF. Written as DNA, the CDR3 is TGTGCCATCGGGGAACCGGGACAGGGGGAGTATGGCTACACCTTC.

This clone was counted once. This chain connects TRBV11-2 to TRBJ2-5; D perhaps matches TRBD2 (6 bases). Germline V gene lookup returns CDR1 SGHAT and CDR2 FQNNGV. The CDR3 is 15 residues long. Trimming removed 1 base at V and 3 bases at J, with 12 bases between. CDR3 bases: TGTGCCAGCAGCTTAGCGCGGACTAATAAAGAGACCCAGTACTTC. It encodes CASSLARTNKETQYF.

This clone was detected a few times. This chain uses TRBV2 with TRBJ2-7; tentatively, D is TRBD2 (6 bases). V lost 7 bases, J lost 2 bases, and 12 bases lay in between. The CDR3 covers 13 residues. Germline V gene sequence: CDR1 SNHLY, CDR2 FYNNEI. In nucleotides, the CDR3 is TGTGCCAGCAAGAGGGACTCAGCCTACGAGCAGTACTTC. This translates into CASKRDSAYEQYF.

The table lists this clone with a count of one. In nucleotides, the CDR3 is TGTGCCTGGAGTATAGATGTCTACGAGCAGTACTTC. Its translation is CAWSIDVYEQYF. The chain uses TRBV30 and TRBJ2-7; D gene uncertain. V was clipped by 2 bases and J by 3 bases, with 8 bases between them. CDR3 size: 12 residues. CDR1 is GTSNPN and CDR2 is SVGIG in the germline V gene (reference sequence).

This rearrangement joins TRBV28 to TRBJ2-7, with TRBD1 matching over 9 bases. Per the germline V gene, CDR1 is MDHEN and CDR2 is SYDVKM. CDR3 length equals 15 residues. The ends lost 2 bases at V and 6 bases at J; junction bases unmatched: 8. CDR3 region: CASSLGGTGTTEQYF. The CDR3 nucleotides read TGTGCCAGCAGTTTAGGGGGGACAGGGACGACCGAGCAGTACTTC.

In this sample, this clone turned up once. The chain joins TRBV6-6 to TRBJ2-5; possible D gene TRBD2, 7 bases. This CDR3 contains 13 residues. Per the germline V gene, CDR1 is MNHNY and CDR2 is SVGAGI (reference sequence). The V end was cut by 5 bases, the J end by 5 bases, with 12 bases between. CDR3 loop: CASSGGGGETQYF. CDR3 bases: TGTGCCAGCAGTGGGGGAGGGGGGGAGACCCAGTACTTC.